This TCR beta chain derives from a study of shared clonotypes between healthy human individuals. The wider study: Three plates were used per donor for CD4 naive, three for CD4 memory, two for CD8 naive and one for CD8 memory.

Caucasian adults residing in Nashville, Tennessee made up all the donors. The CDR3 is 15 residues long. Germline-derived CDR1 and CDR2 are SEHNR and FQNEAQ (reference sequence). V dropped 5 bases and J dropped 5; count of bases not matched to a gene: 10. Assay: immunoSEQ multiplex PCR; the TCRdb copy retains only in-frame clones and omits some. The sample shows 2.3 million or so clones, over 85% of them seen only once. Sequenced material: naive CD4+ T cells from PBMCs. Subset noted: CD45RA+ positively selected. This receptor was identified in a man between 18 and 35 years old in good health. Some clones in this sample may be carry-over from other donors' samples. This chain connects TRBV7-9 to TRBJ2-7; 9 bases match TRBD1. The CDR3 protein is CASSENRGRRNEQYF. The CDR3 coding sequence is TGTGCCAGCAGCGAAAACAGGGGGCGCAGGAACGAGCAGTACTTC.